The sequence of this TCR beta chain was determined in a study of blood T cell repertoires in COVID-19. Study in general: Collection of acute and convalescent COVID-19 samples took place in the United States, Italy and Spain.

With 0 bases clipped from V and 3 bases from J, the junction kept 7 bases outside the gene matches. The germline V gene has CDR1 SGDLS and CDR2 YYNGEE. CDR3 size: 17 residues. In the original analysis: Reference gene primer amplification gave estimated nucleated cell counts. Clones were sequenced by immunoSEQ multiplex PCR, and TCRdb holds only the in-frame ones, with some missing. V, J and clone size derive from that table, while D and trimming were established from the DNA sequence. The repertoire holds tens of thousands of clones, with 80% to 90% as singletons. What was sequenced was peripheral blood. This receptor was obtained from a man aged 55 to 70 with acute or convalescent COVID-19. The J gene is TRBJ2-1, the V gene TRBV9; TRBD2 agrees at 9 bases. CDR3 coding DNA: TGTGCCAGCAGCGTAGACGGTAGCGGGAGCGTCTACAATGAGCAGTTCTTC. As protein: CASSVDGSGSVYNEQFF.